The entry below describes one T cell receptor (beta chain). Its antigen is still unknown. Quantitative 5'-RACE with molecular barcodes produced the TCR beta libraries. Via MiXCR, TCRdb re-called the 5' RACE reads, giving one row per CDR3 protein. Among 100,000 to 150,000 distinct CDR3 sequences, roughly 17% were seen once, and the ten largest hold 30% to 35%. The CDR3 extends over 13 amino acids. Trimming took off 1 base at V and 2 bases at J, with 6 bases between the two ends. The germline CDR1 and CDR2 sequences are MGHRA and YSYEKL. The sample originates from a study of CD8 T cells in ankylosing spondylitis. Notes on the study in general: Significantly higher representation of disease-linked clones was reported for matched ankylosing spondylitis synovial fluid. A number of the motif variants had already been described in reactive arthritis synovial fluid and blood. Disease-linked clones, CD8+, were relatively rare in peripheral blood. Eight highly homologous variants formed a TCR beta motif that appeared characteristic of ankylosing spondylitis blood.

This receptor was taken from a male donor with ankylosing spondylitis. The chain has TRBV4-1 and TRBJ2-7; D is uncertain. Sequences were obtained from blood, either unsorted or a sorted T cell fraction (not recorded which). The CDR3 is CASSQGFTYEQYF. DNA for the CDR3: TGCGCCAGCAGCCAAGGGTTCACCTACGAGCAGTACTTC.